The rows below give T cell receptor beta chains drawn from one sample of a study of PD-1 blockade in classical Hodgkin lymphoma. Produced via immunoSEQ multiplex PCR; TCRdb's table is partial and in-frame only. The sample consists of 75,000 to 100,000 clones, around 80% of them appearing once. Here the sequenced sample was peripheral blood mononuclear cells (PBMCs), taken at baseline. The receptors were sampled from a human donor with classical Hodgkin lymphoma. The CDR3 runs from the conserved cysteine through the conserved F or W. The D gene is left open where the match is weak. Where a row states a size, it is once, few, many or the class of an expanded clone; other rows omit it.

V	size	D	length	J	DNA	CDR3
TRBV5-1	once	-	15	TRBJ2-3	TGCGCCAGCAGCTTGGCGGCAGTAAGCACAGATACGCAGTATTTT	CASSLAAVSTDTQYF
TRBV2	-	-	11	TRBJ2-7	TGTGCCAGCAGGGCCACCTACGAGCAGTACTTC	CASRATYEQYF
TRBV6-5	-	-	16	TRBJ2-7	TGTGCCAGCAGTTACCCCCTAGGGTCCTGGGGTTACGAGCAGTACTTC	CASSYPLGSWGYEQYF
TRBV18	-	-	15	TRBJ2-7	TGTGCCAGCTCATTAGCGCGAGACAGATTCTACGAGCAGTACTTC	CASSLARDRFYEQYF
TRBV6-5	-	-	11	TRBJ1-2	TGTGCCAGCAGTTACGGGCCGGTTCACACCTTC	CASSYGPVHTF
TRBV19	once	-	13	TRBJ2-2	TGTGCCAGTAGTATCCAGGGCACCGGGGAGCTGTTTTTT	CASSIQGTGELFF
TRBV7-2	once	-	15	TRBJ1-2	TGTGCCAGCAGTCCTAGGGGGGCCTTTAACTATGGCTACACCTTC	CASSPRGAFNYGYTF
TRBV2	-	-	14	TRBJ1-2	TGTGCCAGCAGTGAATCTCGGACAGCCTATGGCTACACCTTC	CASSESRTAYGYTF
TRBV5-4	-	TRBD1	15	TRBJ2-7	TGTGCCAGCAGCGGTACAGGGGGCGTGATGTCGGAGCAGTACTTC	CASSGTGGVMSEQYF
TRBV4-3	few	TRBD2	16	TRBJ2-3	TGCGCCAGCAGCCAAGATCTAGCGGGAGGCACAGATACGCAGTATTTT	CASSQDLAGGTDTQYF
TRBV5-5	-	-	15	TRBJ2-2	TGTGCCAGCAGCCGACAGGCCTGGAACACCGGGGAGCTGTTTTTT	CASSRQAWNTGELFF
TRBV28	-	-	14	TRBJ2-3	TGTGCCAGCAGTTCAGGGCAACGCACAGATACGCAGTATTTT	CASSSGQRTDTQYF
TRBV5-5	-	-	16	TRBJ1-1	TGTGCCAGCAGCTTGGCCAGTGCAGGGTCAGGGACTGAAGCTTTCTTT	CASSLASAGSGTEAFF
TRBV30	few	-	11	TRBJ2-7	TGTGCCTGGAGTGTTGCGGCTGATCAGTACTTC	CAWSVAADQYF
TRBV27	-	-	15	TRBJ1-2	TGTGCCAGCAGTTTATCGAAAGCGGGGCTCAGGGGCTACACCTTC	CASSLSKAGLRGYTF
TRBV19	-	TRBD2	16	TRBJ2-3	TGTGCCAGTAGTATAGTGCCAGCGGGAAGCACAGATACGCAGTATTTT	CASSIVPAGSTDTQYF
TRBV6-5	-	-	12	TRBJ1-1	TGTGCCAGCAGTACAGTGAACACTGAAGCTTTCTTT	CASSTVNTEAFF
TRBV4-3	few	-	15	TRBJ1-1	TGCGCCAGCAGCCAAGAAACAGGGCGGGGCACTGAAGCTTTCTTT	CASSQETGRGTEAFF
TRBV6-6	once	TRBD2	14	TRBJ2-7	TGTGCCAGCAGTTTCGGGGGGAGCTCCTACGAGCAGTACTTC	CASSFGGSSYEQYF
TRBV7-2	-	-	15	TRBJ1-2	TGTGCCAGCAGCGCCCCTAGTAACAGGGCTTATGGCTACACCTTC	CASSAPSNRAYGYTF
TRBV18	-	TRBD1	14	TRBJ2-7	TGTGCCAGCTCACCGGGGACAGGGGGCTACGAGCAGTACTTC	CASSPGTGGYEQYF
TRBV19	-	TRBD2	16	TRBJ2-3	TGTGCCAGTAGTATACTAGCGGGAGGGCACACAGATACGCAGTATTTT	CASSILAGGHTDTQYF
TRBV27	-	-	14	TRBJ2-5	TGTGCCAGCAGCCGTCGTGGGTACCAAGAGACCCAGTACTTC	CASSRRGYQETQYF
TRBV10-3	-	TRBD2	18	TRBJ2-1	TGTGCCATCAGTGAGCTCGGGACTAGCGTTGGGCCCTACAATGAGCAGTTCTTC	CAISELGTSVGPYNEQFF
TRBV5-4	-	-	11	TRBJ2-1	TGTGCCAGCAGCTTGTTTGGTGAGCAGTTCTTC	CASSLFGEQFF
TRBV7-8	-	TRBD1	15	TRBJ2-7	TGTGCCAGCAGCTTAGCCGGGACAGGAGGGCACGAGCAGTACTTC	CASSLAGTGGHEQYF
TRBV12-5	-	-	13	TRBJ2-5	TGTGCTAGTGGTTTGTGGGGGGAAGAGACCCAGTACTTC	CASGLWGEETQYF
TRBV14	once	-	13	TRBJ1-2	TGTGCCAGCAGCCAAGTGGGGACTTATGGCTACACCTTC	CASSQVGTYGYTF
TRBV10-3	-	-	14	TRBJ2-7	TGTGCCATCAGCGCGGGCCCGACCCTTTACGAGCAGTACTTC	CAISAGPTLYEQYF
TRBV11-2	few	TRBD1	13	TRBJ1-2	TGTGCCAGCAGCCCCGGGACAGGGTATGGCTACACCTTC	CASSPGTGYGYTF
TRBV30	many	-	16	TRBJ1-2	TGTGCCTGGAGTGGACCCCGTGGCAGGAAGGAAGGTGGCTACACCTTC	CAWSGPRGRKEGGYTF
TRBV9	-	-	16	TRBJ2-2	TGTGCCAGCAGTGTTCCCGGGACATCACACACCGGGGAGCTGTTTTTT	CASSVPGTSHTGELFF
TRBV7-9	-	TRBD1	15	TRBJ2-3	TGTGCCAGCAGCGCCGGGACAGGGTTGACAGATACGCAGTATTTT	CASSAGTGLTDTQYF
TRBV28	-	TRBD2	15	TRBJ2-7	TGTGCCAGCAGTTTATTCCGACTAGCAGGTTACGAGCAGTACTTC	CASSLFRLAGYEQYF
TRBV4-2	-	-	15	TRBJ2-3	TGTGCCAGCAGCCAAGTCTGGCTAGCCACAGATACGCAGTATTTT	CASSQVWLATDTQYF
TRBV11-2	-	TRBD1	15	TRBJ2-2	TGTGCCAGCAGCGCGGGACAGGGATGGACCGGGGAGCTGTTTTTT	CASSAGQGWTGELFF
TRBV11-2	-	TRBD1	14	TRBJ2-3	TGTGCCAGCAGCTGGGACAGATTCACAGATACGCAGTATTTT	CASSWDRFTDTQYF
TRBV5-1	-	TRBD2	17	TRBJ2-1	TGCGCCAGCAGCTTGGGGGGACTAGCGGGAGGCTACAATGAGCAGTTCTTC	CASSLGGLAGGYNEQFF
TRBV11-3	-	-	13	TRBJ2-1	TGTGCCAGCTCCTACAGCTCCTACAATGAGCAGTTCTTC	CASSYSSYNEQFF
TRBV28	-	TRBD1	17	TRBJ1-5	TGTGCCAGCAGCCCCTCCGGGACAGGGGGGGACAATCAGCCCCAGCATTTT	CASSPSGTGGDNQPQHF
TRBV29-1	-	-	14	TRBJ1-5	TGCAGCGTCGCTGACGGCCTATCCAATCAGCCCCAGCATTTT	CSVADGLSNQPQHF
TRBV10-1	-	TRBD1	18	TRBJ2-1	TGCGCCAGCAGTGAGTTAAAACAGGGGGTTAGCCCTTACAATGAGCAGTTCTTC	CASSELKQGVSPYNEQFF
TRBV7-8	-	TRBD2	16	TRBJ2-1	TGTGCCAGCAGCTTAAAACGGCTAGCGGCCAAGAATGAGCAGTTCTTC	CASSLKRLAAKNEQFF
TRBV30	-	-	12	TRBJ1-2	TGTGCCGAACAGGACCTCAACTATGGCTACACCTTC	CAEQDLNYGYTF
TRBV6-1	few	-	14	TRBJ1-3	TGTGCCAGCAGACAGTCTTTCGGCGGAAACACCATATATTTT	CASRQSFGGNTIYF
TRBV7-2	-	-	14	TRBJ1-2	TGTGCCAGCAGCTTACGGGGCACTAACTATGGCTACACCTTC	CASSLRGTNYGYTF
TRBV5-8	once	TRBD1	19	TRBJ1-1	TGTGCCAGCAGCCTGACAGGGGGCGTCCGTGCATACACGAACACTGAAGCTTTCTTT	CASSLTGGVRAYTNTEAFF
TRBV7-9	-	-	11	TRBJ2-2	TGTGCCGTCCCGAGGGCCGGGGAGCTGTTTTTT	CAVPRAGELFF
TRBV30	-	-	13	TRBJ1-3	TGTGCCTGGAGTTCCAGCTCTGGAAACACCATATATTTT	CAWSSSSGNTIYF
TRBV30	-	TRBD1	12	TRBJ1-4	TGTGCCTGGGGGACAGTCAATGAAAAACTGTTTTTT	CAWGTVNEKLFF
TRBV7-9	many	-	13	TRBJ1-1	TGTGCCAGCAGTCCACAGGGAAACACTGAAGCTTTCTTT	CASSPQGNTEAFF
TRBV5-1	-	TRBD1	17	TRBJ1-3	TGCGCCAGCAGCTTGAGCCCCGGGACAGGGAGTGCGAACACCATATATTTT	CASSLSPGTGSANTIYF